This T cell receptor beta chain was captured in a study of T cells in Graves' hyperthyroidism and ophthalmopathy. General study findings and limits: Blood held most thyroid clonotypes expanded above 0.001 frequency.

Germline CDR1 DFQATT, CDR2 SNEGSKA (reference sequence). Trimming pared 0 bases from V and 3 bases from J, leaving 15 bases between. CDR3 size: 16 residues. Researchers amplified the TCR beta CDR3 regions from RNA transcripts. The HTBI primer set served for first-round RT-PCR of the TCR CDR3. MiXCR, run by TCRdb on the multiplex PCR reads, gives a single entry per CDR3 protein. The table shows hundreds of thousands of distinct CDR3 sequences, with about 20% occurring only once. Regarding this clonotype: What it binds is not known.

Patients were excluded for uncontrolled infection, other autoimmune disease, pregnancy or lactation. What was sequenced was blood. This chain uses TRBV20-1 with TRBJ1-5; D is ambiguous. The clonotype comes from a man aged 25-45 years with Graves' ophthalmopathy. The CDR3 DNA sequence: TGCAGTGCTAGAGATCCCCTGTTGCTCCCCAATCAGCCCCAGCATTTT. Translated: CSARDPLLLPNQPQHF.